The entry that follows covers one TCR beta chain sequence. Its antigen is still unknown. RNA was isolated and reverse transcribed to cDNA, the sequencing template. TCRdb keeps only in-frame clones here, not all; method: immunoSEQ multiplex PCR. The table includes 65,000 to 95,000 clones, roughly half detected once. CDR1 PRHDT and CDR2 FYEKMQ come from the germline V gene (reference sequence). Deletions cut 3 bases from V and 6 bases from J, with 8 bases between. The CDR3 length is 12 residues. Researchers took lesional scalp punch biopsies and peripheral blood from people who were alopecia areata patients. This specimen comes from a study of CD8+ T cells in alopecia areata. The study's findings and limits: The study found TCR sharing across patients less clear than in mice, possibly for HLA reasons. Among the cells sequenced in scalp samples are also the resident alphabeta T cells of normal skin.

Sequencing was carried out using NKG2D-high CD8+ T cells sorted from blood. This sequence was found in a human donor with alopecia areata. The chain uses TRBV13 and TRBJ1-2; tentative D call: TRBD1 (5 bases). In nucleotides, the CDR3 is TGTGCCAGCAGCTTGGGGCGAGATGGCTACACCTTC. Translation: CASSLGRDGYTF.